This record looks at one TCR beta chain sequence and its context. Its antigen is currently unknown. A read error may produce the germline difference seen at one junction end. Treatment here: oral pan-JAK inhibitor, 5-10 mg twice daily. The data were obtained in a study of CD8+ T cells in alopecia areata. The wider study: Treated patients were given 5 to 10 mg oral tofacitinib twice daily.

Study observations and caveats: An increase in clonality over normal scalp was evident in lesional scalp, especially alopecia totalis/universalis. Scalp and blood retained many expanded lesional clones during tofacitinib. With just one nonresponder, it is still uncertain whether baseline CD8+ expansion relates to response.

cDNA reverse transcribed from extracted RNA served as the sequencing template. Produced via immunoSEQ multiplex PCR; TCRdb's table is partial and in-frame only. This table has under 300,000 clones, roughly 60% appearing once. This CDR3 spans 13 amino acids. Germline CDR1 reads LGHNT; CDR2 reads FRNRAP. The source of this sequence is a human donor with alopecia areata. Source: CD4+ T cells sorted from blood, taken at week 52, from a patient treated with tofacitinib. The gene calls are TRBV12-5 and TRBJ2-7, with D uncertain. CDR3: CASGSMLGDPTHF. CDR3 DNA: TGTGCTAGTGGTTCGATGTTGGGCGACCCGACTCACTTC.